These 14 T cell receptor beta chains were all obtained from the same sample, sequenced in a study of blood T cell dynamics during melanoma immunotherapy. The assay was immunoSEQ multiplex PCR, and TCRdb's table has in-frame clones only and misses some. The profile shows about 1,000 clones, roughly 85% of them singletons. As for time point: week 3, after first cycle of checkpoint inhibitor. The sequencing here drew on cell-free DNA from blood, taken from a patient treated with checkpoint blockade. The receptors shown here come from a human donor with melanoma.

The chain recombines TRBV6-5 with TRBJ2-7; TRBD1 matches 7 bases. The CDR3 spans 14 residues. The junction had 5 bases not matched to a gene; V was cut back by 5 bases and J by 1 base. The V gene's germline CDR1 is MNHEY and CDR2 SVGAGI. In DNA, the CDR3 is TGTGCCAGCAGTAACAGGGGAAGGTCCTACGAGCAGTACTTC. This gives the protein CASSNRGRSYEQYF.

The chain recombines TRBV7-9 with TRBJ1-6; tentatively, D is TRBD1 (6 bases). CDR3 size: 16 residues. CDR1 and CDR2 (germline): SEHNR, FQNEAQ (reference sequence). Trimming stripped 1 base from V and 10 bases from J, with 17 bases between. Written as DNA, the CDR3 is TGTGCCAGCAGCTTAGAGACCACAGGGAAACGCTCACCCCTCCACTTT. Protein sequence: CASSLETTGKRSPLHF.

Here the CDR3 DNA reads TGTGCCAGCAGCGTAGGGGGTATGGGGTCACCCCTCCACTTT. Protein: CASSVGGMGSPLHF. The chain uses TRBV9 and TRBJ1-6, with D unclear. This CDR3 contains 14 residues. Looked up from germline, CDR1 is SGDLS and CDR2 is YYNGEE. V gave up 0 bases and J gave up 10 bases, with 11 bases separating them.

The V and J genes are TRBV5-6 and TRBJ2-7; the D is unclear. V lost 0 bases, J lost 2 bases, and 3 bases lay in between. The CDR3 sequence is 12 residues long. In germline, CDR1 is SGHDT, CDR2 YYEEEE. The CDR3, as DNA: TGTGCCAGCAGCTTGGCGGCCTACGAGCAGTACTTC. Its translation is CASSLAAYEQYF.

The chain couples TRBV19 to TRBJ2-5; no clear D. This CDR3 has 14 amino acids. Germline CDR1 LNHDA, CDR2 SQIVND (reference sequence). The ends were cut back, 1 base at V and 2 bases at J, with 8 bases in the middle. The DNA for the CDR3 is TGTGCCAGTAGTATAGTAGGTCTGCAAGAGACCCAGTACTTC. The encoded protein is CASSIVGLQETQYF. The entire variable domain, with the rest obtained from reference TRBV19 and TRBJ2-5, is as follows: DGGITQSPKYLFRKEGQNVTLSCEQNLNHDAMYWYRQDPGQGLRLIYYSQIVNDFQKGDIAEGYSVSREKKESFPLTVTSAQKNPTAFYLCASSIVGLQETQYFGPGTRLLVL.

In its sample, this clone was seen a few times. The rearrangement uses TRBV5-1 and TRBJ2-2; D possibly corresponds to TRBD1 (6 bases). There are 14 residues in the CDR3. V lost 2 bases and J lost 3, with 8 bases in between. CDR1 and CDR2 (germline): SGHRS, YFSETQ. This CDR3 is CASSLQGYTGELFF. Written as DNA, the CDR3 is TGCGCCAGCAGCTTACAGGGATACACCGGGGAGCTGTTTTTT.

CDR3 sequence (DNA): TGTGCCAGCAGTGATGTAGGCGGGAGGTACCATGAGCAGTTCTTC. Protein: CASSDVGGRYHEQFF. The chain carries TRBV2 and TRBJ2-1, with 8 bases identical to TRBD2. The CDR3 length is 15 residues. Germline-derived CDR1 and CDR2 are SNHLY and FYNNEI. J was trimmed by 8 bases and V by 3 bases; bases with no gene match: 9.

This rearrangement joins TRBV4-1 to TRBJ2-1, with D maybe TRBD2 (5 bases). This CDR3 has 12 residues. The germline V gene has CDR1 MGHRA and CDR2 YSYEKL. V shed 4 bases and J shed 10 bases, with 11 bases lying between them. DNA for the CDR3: TGCGCCAGCAGCCTAAGAGGGCACGAGCAGTTCTTC. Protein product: CASSLRGHEQFF.

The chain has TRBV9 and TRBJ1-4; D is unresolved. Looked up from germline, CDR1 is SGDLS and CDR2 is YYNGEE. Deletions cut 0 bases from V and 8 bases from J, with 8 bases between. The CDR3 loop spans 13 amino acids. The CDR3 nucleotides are TGTGCCAGCAGCGTAGTCCCGAGCGAAAAACTGTTTTTT. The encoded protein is CASSVVPSEKLFF.

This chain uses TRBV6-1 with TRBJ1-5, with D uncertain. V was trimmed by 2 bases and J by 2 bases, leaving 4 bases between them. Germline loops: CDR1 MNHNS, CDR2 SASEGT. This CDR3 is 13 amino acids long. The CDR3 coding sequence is TGTGCCAGCAGTGAAACGGGCAATCAGCCCCAGCATTTT. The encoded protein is CASSETGNQPQHF.

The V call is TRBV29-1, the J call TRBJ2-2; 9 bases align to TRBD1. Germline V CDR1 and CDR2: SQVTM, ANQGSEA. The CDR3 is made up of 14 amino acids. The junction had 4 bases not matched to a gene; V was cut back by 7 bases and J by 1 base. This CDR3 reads CSGRQGGNTGELFF. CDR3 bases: TGCAGCGGTAGACAGGGGGGGAACACCGGGGAGCTGTTTTTT.

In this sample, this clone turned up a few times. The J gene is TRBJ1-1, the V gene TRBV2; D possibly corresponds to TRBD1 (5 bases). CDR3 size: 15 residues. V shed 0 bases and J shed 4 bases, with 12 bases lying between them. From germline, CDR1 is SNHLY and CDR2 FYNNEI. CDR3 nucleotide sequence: TGTGCCAGCAGTGAAGCCGACAGTGGGGCCACTGAAGCTTTCTTT. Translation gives CASSEADSGATEAFF.

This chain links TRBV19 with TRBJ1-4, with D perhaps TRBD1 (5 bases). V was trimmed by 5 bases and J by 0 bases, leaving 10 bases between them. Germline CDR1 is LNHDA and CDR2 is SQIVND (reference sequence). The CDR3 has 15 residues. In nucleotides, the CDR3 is TGTGCCAGTAGTGTGGGACTAGCAACTAATGAAAAACTGTTTTTT. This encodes CASSVGLATNEKLFF. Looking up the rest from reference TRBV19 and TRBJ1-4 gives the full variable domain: DGGITQSPKYLFRKEGQNVTLSCEQNLNHDAMYWYRQDPGQGLRLIYYSQIVNDFQKGDIAEGYSVSREKKESFPLTVTSAQKNPTAFYLCASSVGLATNEKLFFGSGTQLSVL.

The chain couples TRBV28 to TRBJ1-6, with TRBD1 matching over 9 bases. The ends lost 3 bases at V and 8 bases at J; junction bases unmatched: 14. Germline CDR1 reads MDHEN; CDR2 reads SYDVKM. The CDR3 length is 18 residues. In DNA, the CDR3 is TGTGCCAGCAGTTTTCCCGAGGTCTTTGGACAGGGGTATTCACCCCTCCACTTT. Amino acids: CASSFPEVFGQGYSPLHF.